These 26 T cell receptor beta chains share one sample of origin, sequenced in a study of T cell repertoires in cytomegalovirus infection. Their antigens remain unidentified. TCRdb used MiXCR to reprocess the reads, holding one entry per CDR3 protein. Here the sample spans 450,000 to 600,000 distinct CDR3 sequences, 25% to 35% being singletons. Source: cultured PBMCs, taken from culture after CMV antigen stimulation. The receptors here all came from a human donor in good health (CMV status not recorded). Some clones in this sample may be carry-over from other donors' samples.

Worth noting for this clonotype: In this CDR3 the conserved last residue, phenylalanine or tryptophan, is missing, so a read error is likely. The rearrangement uses TRBV7-2 and TRBJ2-1; 10 nucleotides agree with TRBD2. The CDR3 is made up of 20 amino acids. Trimming at V came to 2 bases and at J to 4 bases, leaving 17 bases not matched to a gene. Germline V gives CDR1 SGHTA, CDR2 FQGNSA. CDR3 DNA sequence: TGTGCCAGCAGCTTACCGAGCGGACGAGAAGGTAGCGGGGGGTACAATGAGCAGTTCTCC. Amino acids: CASSLPSGREGSGGYNEQFS.

This clonotype was counted only a few times. The chain uses TRBV12-3 or TRBV12-4 and TRBJ1-6, with D possibly TRBD1 on 5 matching bases. The CDR3 sequence is 15 residues long. V shed 5 bases and J shed 9 bases, with 17 bases lying between them. CDR3 sequence: CASSPLRGVRSPLHF. CDR3 nucleotides: TGTGCCAGCAGTCCCCTCCGGGGGGTTCGTTCACCCCTCCACTTT.

This clonotype was recorded many times. The V gene is TRBV11-2, the J gene TRBJ2-3, with D possibly matching TRBD2 (5 bases). Germline-derived CDR1 and CDR2 are SGHAT and FQNNGV. The CDR3 spans 12 residues. Trimming removed 5 bases at V and 8 bases at J, with 11 bases between. This CDR3 is CASSRWRATQYF. The CDR3 DNA sequence: TGTGCCAGCAGCCGCTGGCGGGCTACGCAGTATTTT.

This clonotype was counted at least ten times. J is TRBJ2-1 and V is TRBV7-2; the D is unclear. The V end was cut by 5 bases, the J end by 8 bases, with 7 bases between. The CDR3 is 11 amino acids. Looked up from germline, CDR1 is SGHTA and CDR2 is FQGNSA. CDR3 sequence: CASSLTHEQFF. The CDR3 DNA sequence: TGTGCCAGCAGCCTAACCCATGAGCAGTTCTTC.

A remark on this clonotype: One end of the junction fails to match germline, which may point to a read error. The CDR3, as DNA: TGCACCAGCAGCCAAGGCCGGGGGGACTATGGCTACACCTTC. This sequence encodes CTSSQGRGDYGYTF. This rearrangement joins TRBV4-3 to TRBJ1-2, with a possible D match to TRBD1 (5 bases). The CDR3 length is 14 residues. The germline V gene has CDR1 LGHNA and CDR2 YSLEER.

At least ten counts were recorded for this clonotype. The V gene is TRBV11-3, the J gene TRBJ2-4; weak D call: TRBD2 (5 bases). The length of the CDR3 is 12 residues. Germline lookup yields CDR1 SGHNT and CDR2 YENEEA. V was shortened by 2 bases and J by 7 bases, with 6 bases between the two germline ends. The CDR3 sequence: CASSLWENIQYF. Written as DNA, the CDR3 is TGTGCCAGCAGCTTATGGGAGAACATTCAGTACTTC.

This chain links TRBV19 with TRBJ2-7; D remains unclear. CDR1 is LNHDA and CDR2 is SQIVND in the germline V gene (reference sequence). The length of the CDR3 is 13 residues. Trimming removed 5 bases from V and 4 bases from J, with 12 bases in between. CDR3 sequence: CASSPQARYEQYF. The CDR3, as DNA: TGTGCCAGTAGTCCGCAGGCACGTTACGAGCAGTACTTC.

V gene TRBV19 combines with J gene TRBJ2-7, with D uncertain. The germline gives CDR1 LNHDA, CDR2 SQIVND (reference sequence). With 0 bases removed from V and 1 base from J, the gap between germline ends came to 7 bases. The CDR3 runs 14 residues. CDR3 sequence: CASSIDVRSYEQYF. CDR3 in DNA: TGTGCCAGTAGTATAGATGTGAGGTCCTACGAGCAGTACTTC.

V usage is TRBV11-2 and J usage is TRBJ2-3, with D possibly matching TRBD1 (5 bases). CDR3 length equals 15 residues. V shed 1 base and J shed 3 bases, with 11 bases lying between them. The germline gives CDR1 SGHAT, CDR2 FQNNGV. The CDR3 spells CASSLGWQGTDTQYF. The DNA for the CDR3 is TGTGCCAGCAGCTTAGGCTGGCAGGGAACAGATACGCAGTATTTT. The variable domain in full, completed from reference TRBV11-2 and TRBJ2-3, reads EAGVAQSPRYKIIEKRQSVAFWCNPISGHATLYWYQQILGQGPKLLIQFQNNGVVDDSQLPKDRFSAERLKGVDSTLKIQPAKLEDSAVYLCASSLGWQGTDTQYFGPGTRLTVL.

The V gene is TRBV12-3 or TRBV12-4, the J gene TRBJ2-7; TRBD1 matches 10 bases. The CDR3 spans 15 residues. The trim removed 5 bases at V and 3 bases at J, leaving 7 bases unmatched. CDR3 DNA sequence: TGTGCCAGCAGTCTGGGACAGGGGCAGGTCTACGAGCAGTACTTC. This sequence encodes CASSLGQGQVYEQYF.

This clonotype was recorded a few times. This chain joins TRBV6-5 and TRBJ1-2; D may be TRBD1 (5 bases). Trimming removed 2 bases from V and 2 bases from J, with 9 bases in between. The CDR3 consists of 14 residues. Germline CDR1 reads MNHEY; CDR2 reads SVGAGI. In nucleotides, the CDR3 is TGTGCCAGCAGTTACGCTACAGGCAACTATGGCTACACCTTC. Amino acid sequence: CASSYATGNYGYTF.

This clonotype was counted a few times. As DNA, the CDR3 is TGCAGTGCTAGCGACAGGGACGAGACCCAGTACTTC. Amino acids: CSASDRDETQYF. The chain recombines TRBV20-1 with TRBJ2-5, with 7 bases that match TRBD1. The CDR3 totals 12 residues. J gave up 5 bases and V 3 bases, and 3 bases lay outside the gene matches. Germline CDR1 DFQATT, CDR2 SNEGSKA (reference sequence).

This clonotype was seen more than once but under ten times. The chain is built from TRBV6-2 or TRBV6-3 and TRBJ1-2, with unresolved D. Germline lookup yields CDR1 MNHEY and CDR2 SVGEGT. The CDR3 length is 12 residues. Trimming left V 2 bases short and J 8 bases short, with 9 bases between. CDR3 DNA: TGTGCCAGCAGTTACCCACTCCTCGGCTACACCTTC. Translating it yields CASSYPLLGYTF.

A few counts support this clonotype. This chain joins TRBV11-2 and TRBJ1-2; a possible D gene is TRBD1 (5 bases). In germline, CDR1 is SGHAT, CDR2 FQNNGV. V shed 6 bases and J shed 5 bases, with 19 bases lying between them. CDR3 size: 15 residues. CDR3 DNA sequence: TGTGCCAGCAGACAAACGGGGCGGCAGGCTTATGGCTACACCTTC. Translation: CASRQTGRQAYGYTF.

This clonotype came up a few times. V and J are TRBV5-6 and TRBJ1-1, with TRBD1 matching over 7 bases. CDR1 and CDR2 (germline): SGHDT, YYEEEE. V gave up 2 bases and J gave up 7 bases; unmatched junction bases: 14. The CDR3 runs to 16 residues. DNA for the CDR3: TGTGCCAGCAGCTTCATGGACAGGTCTCCGATGGGTGAAGCTTTCTTT. This translates into CASSFMDRSPMGEAFF. The complete variable domain, with remaining parts taken from reference TRBV5-6 and TRBJ1-1, reads DAGVTQSPTHLIKTRGQQVTLRCSPKSGHDTVSWYQQALGQGPQFIFQYYEEEERQRGNFPDRFSGHQFPNYSSELNVNALLLGDSALYLCASSFMDRSPMGEAFFGQGTRLTVV.

The chain is built from TRBV20-1 and TRBJ2-5; maybe TRBD2 (6 bases). The CDR3 is 16 residues long. Per the germline V gene, CDR1 is DFQATT and CDR2 is SNEGSKA (reference sequence). The CDR3 sequence: CTALSAGGDGGETQYF. The CDR3 nucleotides are TGCACCGCTTTGTCGGCCGGGGGAGATGGCGGGGAGACCCAGTACTTC.

The rearrangement links TRBV6-1 to TRBJ2-7; 11 bases line up with TRBD2. The germline CDR1 and CDR2 sequences are MNHNS and SASEGT. The junction had 4 bases not matched to a gene; V was cut back by 0 bases and J by 0 bases. This CDR3 has 17 amino acids. CDR3 in amino acids: CASSEAPTSGSSYEQYV. Written as DNA, the CDR3 is TGTGCCAGCAGTGAAGCGCCCACTAGCGGGAGCTCCTACGAGCAGTACGTC.

The chain couples TRBV14 to TRBJ1-2; D call uncertain. This CDR3 comprises 14 residues. Trimming shortened V by 4 bases and J by 8 bases, and 17 bases separated the two germline ends. Germline loops: CDR1 SGHDN, CDR2 FVKESK. The CDR3 DNA sequence: TGTGCCAGCAGCCCCACGGGCCCTCGGAGGGGCTACACCTTC. As protein: CASSPTGPRRGYTF.

The chain couples TRBV4-1 to TRBJ2-4, with 9 positions matching TRBD2. J gave up 0 bases and V 0 bases, and 6 bases lay outside the gene matches. The CDR3 totals 18 residues. Germline values: CDR1 MGHRA, CDR2 YSYEKL. CDR3 region: CASSQDPPAGGAKNIQYF. CDR3 coding DNA: TGCGCCAGCAGCCAAGATCCCCCAGCGGGAGGAGCCAAAAACATTCAGTACTTC.

This clonotype was picked up a small number of times. The gene calls are TRBV7-9 and TRBJ2-7; TRBD2 matches 8 bases. Germline CDR1 and CDR2: SEHNR and FQNEAQ (reference sequence). This CDR3 is 15 amino acids long. V was pared by 5 bases and J by 6 bases, with 12 bases of the junction left unmatched. CDR3 DNA sequence: TGTGCCAGCAGCGCCGGGACTAGTACGATCGGCGAGCAGTACTTC. Its translation is CASSAGTSTIGEQYF. Full variable domain (outside the CDR3, taken from reference TRBV7-9 and TRBJ2-7): DTGVSQNPRHKITKRGQNVTFRCDPISEHNRLYWYRQTLGQGPEFLTYFQNEAQLEKSRLLSDRFSAERPKGSFSTLEIQRTEQGDSAMYLCASSAGTSTIGEQYFGPGTRLTVT.

This clonotype was recorded at least ten times. This chain joins TRBV5-4 and TRBJ2-4, with D possibly TRBD1 on 6 matching bases. The CDR3 sequence is 14 residues long. V lost 2 bases to trimming and J lost 1 base, with 7 bases between them. Germline V gene sequence: CDR1 SGHNT, CDR2 YYREEE (reference sequence). Here the CDR3 reads CASSFQGAKNIQYF. As DNA, the CDR3 is TGTGCCAGCAGCTTTCAGGGGGCCAAAAACATTCAGTACTTC.

This clonotype was detected a few times. The chain recombines TRBV24-1 with TRBJ1-5; TRBD1 aligns across 8 bases. Germline V lookup: CDR1 KGHDR, CDR2 SFDVKD. The CDR3 has 17 amino acids. V shed 4 bases, J shed 5 bases, and the junction held 12 bases outside the gene matches. CDR3 coding DNA: TGTGCCACCAGTGACCCCAGACAGGGGAAGAAGGATCAGCCCCAGCATTTT. It codes for CATSDPRQGKKDQPQHF.

The rearrangement uses TRBV20-1 and TRBJ2-3; TRBD2 matches 7 bases. The V gene's germline CDR1 is DFQATT and CDR2 SNEGSKA (reference sequence). V dropped 6 bases and J dropped 1; count of bases not matched to a gene: 7. The CDR3 is 14 residues long. The CDR3 DNA is TGCAGTGCAAAACGAGCGGGGCGCACAGATACGCAGTATTTT. Translating it yields CSAKRAGRTDTQYF.

This clonotype was counted a few times. This chain uses TRBV7-2 with TRBJ1-3; 8 bases are a match to TRBD1. Trimming cost V 1 base and J 2 bases; bases outside gene matches: 4. The CDR3 runs 16 residues. Germline CDR1 SGHTA, CDR2 FQGNSA. The chain's CDR3 is CASSLDQGAAGNTIYF. CDR3 coding DNA: TGTGCCAGCAGCTTAGATCAGGGGGCGGCTGGAAACACCATATATTTT.

A single count supports this clonotype. V gene TRBV7-9 combines with J gene TRBJ1-6; 9 bases match TRBD1. In germline, CDR1 is SEHNR, CDR2 FQNEAQ (reference sequence). V trimming: 3 bases; J trimming: 9 bases; junction bases outside the gene matches: 9. This CDR3 contains 16 residues. The CDR3 spells CASSFTTGTGTSPLHF. The CDR3 nucleotides read TGTGCCAGCAGCTTCACGACGGGGACAGGGACTTCACCCCTCCACTTT.

This clonotype was observed a few times. The chain employs TRBV27 and TRBJ2-3; the D gene is possibly TRBD1 (5 bases). The CDR3 runs to 13 residues. From germline, CDR1 is MNHEY and CDR2 SMNVEV (reference sequence). The V end was cut by 6 bases, the J end by 4 bases, with 11 bases between. CDR3 nucleotide sequence: TGTGCCAGCAGCCCAGGCAGGGCAGATACGCAGTATTTT. It specifies CASSPGRADTQYF.